The next 10 T cell receptor beta chains were all read from a single sample in a study of early T cells in non-severe SARS-CoV-2 infection. TCRdb reprocessed the 5' RACE reads with MiXCR, giving one entry per CDR3 protein. The sample shows tens of thousands of distinct CDR3 sequences, 8.7% of them seen only once. The sample was whole blood, taken at baseline. These receptors came from an adult who was a healthcare worker with PCR-confirmed SARS-CoV-2 infection or an uninfected control (not recorded which).

The sample holds many counts of this clonotype. The chain recombines TRBV4-1 with TRBJ1-4, with D perhaps matching TRBD1 (5 bases). V was cut by 1 base and J by 8 bases, with 11 bases left in between. CDR3 length equals 14 residues. Germline CDR1 MGHRA, CDR2 YSYEKL. In DNA form, the CDR3 reads TGCGCCAGCAGCCAAGTGCAGGGAGAGGAAAAACTGTTTTTT. Its translation: CASSQVQGEEKLFF.

This clonotype has at least ten counts. This chain joins TRBV6-5 and TRBJ2-1; the D gene is possibly TRBD2 (6 bases). V lost 5 bases and J 7 bases, leaving 6 bases between the germline ends. The CDR3 runs to 11 residues. The germline V gene has CDR1 MNHEY and CDR2 SVGAGI. The CDR3, as DNA: TGTGCCAGCAGTCGGGGGAATGAGCAGTTCTTC. Its translation is CASSRGNEQFF.

The J gene is TRBJ2-7, the V gene TRBV19, with no clear D. Per the germline V gene, CDR1 is LNHDA and CDR2 is SQIVND (reference sequence). This CDR3 has 13 amino acids. The ends were cut back, 3 bases at V and 3 bases at J, with 9 bases in the middle. The CDR3 sequence: CASSITTSYEQYF. CDR3 bases: TGTGCCAGTAGTATCACGACGAGCTACGAGCAGTACTTC.

The CDR3, as DNA: TGTGCCAGCTCGTCACTAGCGGTTCACACAGATACGCAGTATTTT. It encodes CASSSLAVHTDTQYF. This chain uses TRBV18 with TRBJ2-3, with 8 bases lining up with TRBD2. V dropped 6 bases and J dropped 2; count of bases not matched to a gene: 7. There are 15 residues in the CDR3. CDR1 is KGHSH and CDR2 is LQKENI in the germline V gene.

This clonotype was counted only a few times. The chain couples TRBV7-9 to TRBJ1-1; the D gene is possibly TRBD1 (6 bases). Germline V gene data show CDR1 as SEHNR and CDR2 as FQNEAQ (reference sequence). Trimming left V 5 bases short and J 8 bases short, with 12 bases between. The CDR3 extends over 12 amino acids. Written as DNA, the CDR3 is TGTGCCAGCAGCACAGGGACACCAGAAGCTTTCTTT. Protein: CASSTGTPEAFF.

This chain joins TRBV12-3 or TRBV12-4 and TRBJ2-2; no firm D call. The CDR3 extends over 14 amino acids. V was clipped by 5 bases and J by 3 bases, with 10 bases between them. Here the CDR3 reads CASSPSKYTGELFF. The CDR3 coding sequence is TGTGCCAGCAGTCCCTCCAAGTACACCGGGGAGCTGTTTTTT.

This clonotype was picked up a small number of times. The chain combines TRBV11-2 with TRBJ2-1, with D perhaps given as TRBD1 or TRBD2 (5 bases each). The CDR3 loop spans 14 amino acids. Trimming took off 2 bases at V and 2 bases at J, with 7 bases between the two ends. Germline V CDR1 and CDR2: SGHAT, FQNNGV. CDR3 amino acids: CASSLMGAYNEQFF. The CDR3 DNA reads as TGTGCCAGCAGCTTAATGGGGGCCTACAATGAGCAGTTCTTC.

V usage is TRBV12-3 or TRBV12-4 and J usage is TRBJ1-6; D is uncertain. The V end was cut by 2 bases, the J end by 5 bases, with 7 bases between. This CDR3 is 14 amino acids long. CDR3 in DNA: TGTGCCAGCAGTTTAAGTCAGAATAATTCACCCCTCCACTTT. Protein sequence: CASSLSQNNSPLHF.

This clonotype has a handful of counts. The genes are TRBV5-4 and TRBJ2-2, with D possibly being TRBD1 (6 bases). The CDR3 consists of 15 residues. The V end was cut by 5 bases, the J end by 3 bases, with 14 bases between. CDR1 is SGHNT and CDR2 is YYREEE in the germline V gene (reference sequence). The CDR3 spells CASRLTGFDTGELFF. In nucleotides, the CDR3 is TGTGCCAGCAGGTTGACAGGCTTCGACACCGGGGAGCTGTTTTTT. Variable domain in full (rest from reference TRBV5-4 and TRBJ2-2): ETGVTQSPTHLIKTRGQQVTLRCSSQSGHNTVSWYQQALGQGPQFIFQYYREEENGRGNFPPRFSGLQFPNYSSELNVNALELDDSALYLCASRLTGFDTGELFFGEGSRLTVL.

A few counts support this clonotype. The chain has TRBV12-3 or TRBV12-4 and TRBJ2-1; TRBD2 agrees at 11 bases. The CDR3 extends over 15 amino acids. After removal of 1 base from V and 6 bases from J, the junction contained 2 bases not matched to a gene. CDR3 DNA: TGTGCCAGCAGTTTAGGAGGACTAGCGGGCAATGAGCAGTTCTTC. It translates to CASSLGGLAGNEQFF.